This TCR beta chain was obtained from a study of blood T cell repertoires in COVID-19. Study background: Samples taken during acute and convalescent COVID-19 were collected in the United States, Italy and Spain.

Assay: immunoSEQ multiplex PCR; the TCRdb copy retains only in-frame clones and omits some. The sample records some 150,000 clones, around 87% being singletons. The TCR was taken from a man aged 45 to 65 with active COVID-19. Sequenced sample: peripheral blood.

CDR3 sequence (DNA): TGTGCCAGCAGCTTTTCCGGGCAAGAGACCCAGTACTTC. It is translated as CASSFSGQETQYF. The V call is TRBV11-2, the J call TRBJ2-5; D unclear. The V end lost 3 bases, the J end lost 2 bases, and 7 bases lay between the germline ends. This CDR3 region has 13 residues. Germline CDR1 is SGHAT and CDR2 is FQNNGV.